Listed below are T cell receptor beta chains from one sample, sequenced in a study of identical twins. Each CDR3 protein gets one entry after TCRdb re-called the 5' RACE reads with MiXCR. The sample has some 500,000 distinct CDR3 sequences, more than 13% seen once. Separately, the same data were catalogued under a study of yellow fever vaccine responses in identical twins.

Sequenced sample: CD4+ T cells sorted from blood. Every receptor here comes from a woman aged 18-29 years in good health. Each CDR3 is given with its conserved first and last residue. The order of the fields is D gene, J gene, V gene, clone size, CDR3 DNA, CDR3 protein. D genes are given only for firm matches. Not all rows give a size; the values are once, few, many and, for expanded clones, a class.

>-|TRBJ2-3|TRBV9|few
TGTGCCAGCAGCGGGGTGGGGGCAGTCACAGATACGCAGTATTTT
CASSGVGAVTDTQYF
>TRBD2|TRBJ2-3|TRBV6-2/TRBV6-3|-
TGTGCCAGCAACCCGGGGCTAGCGGGAGGAACAGATACGCAGTATTTT
CASNPGLAGGTDTQYF
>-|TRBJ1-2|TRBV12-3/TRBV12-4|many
TGTGCCAGCAGTTCCCAGGGACTTTGGTCCTATGGCTACACCTTC
CASSSQGLWSYGYTF
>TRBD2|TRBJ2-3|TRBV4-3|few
TGCGCCAGCAGCCAAGTATCAGCGGGAGGGAGCACAGATACGCAGTATTTT
CASSQVSAGGSTDTQYF
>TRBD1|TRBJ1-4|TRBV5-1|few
TGCGCCAGCAGCTTGTCGGACAGGGGTGGTGAAAAACTGTTTTTT
CASSLSDRGGEKLFF
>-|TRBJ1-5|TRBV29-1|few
TGCAGCGTTGGGTCGCGTCGGGCTCAGCCCCAGCATTTT
CSVGSRRAQPQHF
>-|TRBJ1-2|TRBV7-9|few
TGTGCCAGCAGCATACAGTTCAACTATGGCTACACCTTC
CASSIQFNYGYTF
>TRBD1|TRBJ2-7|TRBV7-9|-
TGTGCCAGCAGCCACCGGGACAGCCCCTTGTCCTACGAGCAGTACTTC
CASSHRDSPLSYEQYF
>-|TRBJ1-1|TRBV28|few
TGTGCCAGCAGGGGCAGCACTCAGAACACTGAAGCTTTCTTT
CASRGSTQNTEAFF
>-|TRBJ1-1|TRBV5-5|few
TGTGCCAGCAGCTTTAGGTACACTGAAGCTTTCTTT
CASSFRYTEAFF
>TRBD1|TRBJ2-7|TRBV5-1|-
TGCGCCAGCAGCTTGTGGTCCGCCGGGACAGTAAACTACGAGCAGTACTTC
CASSLWSAGTVNYEQYF
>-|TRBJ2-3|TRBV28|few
TGTGCCAGCAGTCGGCCTGGGAGCGCAGATACGCAGTATTTT
CASSRPGSADTQYF
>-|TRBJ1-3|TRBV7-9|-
TGTGCCAGCAGCTCAAAGGCGGGGGTCCCCTCTGGAAACACCATATATTTT
CASSSKAGVPSGNTIYF
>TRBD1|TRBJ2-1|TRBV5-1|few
TGCGCCAGCAGCGCCGCAGGGGGATTCTCCTACAATGAGCAGTTCTTC
CASSAAGGFSYNEQFF
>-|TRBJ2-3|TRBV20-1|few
TGCAGTGCTAGCTTCGGCGGTGCCACAGATACGCAGTATTTT
CSASFGGATDTQYF
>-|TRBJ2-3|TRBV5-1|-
TGCGCCAGCAGCTTGGAAGGTCTTTGGGATACGCAGTATTTT
CASSLEGLWDTQYF
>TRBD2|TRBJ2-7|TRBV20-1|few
TGCAGTGCCCTGCCCGGACTAGCGGGGGCCTACGAGCAGTACTTC
CSALPGLAGAYEQYF
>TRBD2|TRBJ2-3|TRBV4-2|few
TGTGCCAGCAGCCCCGCGGGGCGGGAGTTGACAGATACGCAGTATTTT
CASSPAGRELTDTQYF
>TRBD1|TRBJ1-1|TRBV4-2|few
TGTGCCAGCAGCCTGGGACAGTCAAATGGGAACACTGAAGCTTTCTTT
CASSLGQSNGNTEAFF
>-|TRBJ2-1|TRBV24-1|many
TGTGCCCACAGAAGGGACCCTTACAATGAGCAGTTCTTC
CAHRRDPYNEQFF
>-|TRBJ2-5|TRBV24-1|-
TGTGCCACCAGTGGCAAGGCAGGGAGCCTCCAAGAGACCCAGTACTTC
CATSGKAGSLQETQYF
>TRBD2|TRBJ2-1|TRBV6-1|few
TGTGCCAGCGCTAGCGGATACTACAATGAGCAGTTCTTC
CASASGYYNEQFF
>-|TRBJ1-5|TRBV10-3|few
TGTGCCATCAGTGACTCAGGCAATCAGCCCCAGCATTTT
CAISDSGNQPQHF
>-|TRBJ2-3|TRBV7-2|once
TGTGCCAGCAGCTTATATGGTGGGCGCGGGACAGATACGCAGTATTTT
CASSLYGGRGTDTQYF
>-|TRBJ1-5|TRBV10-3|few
TGTGCCATCAGTGCCCGGGACGACGAGCCCCAGCATTTT
CAISARDDEPQHF
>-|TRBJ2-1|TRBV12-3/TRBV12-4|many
TGTGCCAGCAGTTTTGGTAGATTGGGTGAGCAGTTCTTC
CASSFGRLGEQFF
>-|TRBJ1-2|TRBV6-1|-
TGTGCCAGCGCGGGAGGGAGAAACTATGGCTACACCTTC
CASAGGRNYGYTF
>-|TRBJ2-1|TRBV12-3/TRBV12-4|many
TGTGCCAGCAGTCTTACAGGGGGGGTTAACAATGAGCAGTTCTTC
CASSLTGGVNNEQFF
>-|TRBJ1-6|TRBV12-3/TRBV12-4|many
TGTGCCAGCAGTTTAGAGTTTAATTCACCCCTCCACTTT
CASSLEFNSPLHF
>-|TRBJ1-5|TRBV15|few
TGTGCCACCAGCAGGGGAGAACAGGGAATTATTCAGCCCCAGCATTTT
CATSRGEQGIIQPQHF
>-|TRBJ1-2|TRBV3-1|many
TGTGCCAGCAGCCAAGCCGGGGGGGTTGACTATGGCTACACCTTC
CASSQAGGVDYGYTF
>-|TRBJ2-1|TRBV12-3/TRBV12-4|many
TGTGCCAGCAGTCCTCGACAGGTCGACAATGAGCAGTTCTTC
CASSPRQVDNEQFF
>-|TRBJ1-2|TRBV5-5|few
TGTGCCAGCAGCTTGGTATCCTCTAACTATGGCTACACCTTC
CASSLVSSNYGYTF